The 5 T cell receptor beta chains presented below share a single source sample, sequenced in a study of T-cell reconstitution after alpha-beta-depleted transplantation in children. Unique molecular identifiers tagged the TCRbeta library. TCRdb itself ran the PCR reads through MiXCR, one entry per CDR3 protein. The repertoire holds about 540,000 distinct CDR3 sequences, with 27% as singletons. The sample here was PBMCs, taken before TCRalphabeta/CD19-depleted stem cell transplant. The receptors were gathered from a boy younger than two with Wiskott-Aldrich syndrome, due to receive a stem cell transplant.

This clonotype was seen more than once but under ten times. The rearrangement uses TRBV5-1 and TRBJ2-1; TRBD2 is a possible D gene (6 bases). Trimming shortened V by 3 bases and J by 0 bases, and 13 bases separated the two germline ends. Germline V gene lookup returns CDR1 SGHRS and CDR2 YFSETQ. The CDR3 is 16 amino acids. CDR3 coding DNA: TGCGCCAGCAGCTCCCAGACTAGTAGCTCCTACAATGAGCAGTTCTTC. Its protein is CASSSQTSSSYNEQFF.

This chain joins TRBV19 and TRBJ2-1, with 9 positions matching TRBD1. The CDR3 sequence is 13 residues long. V gave up 6 bases and J gave up 8 bases; unmatched junction bases: 5. Germline lookup yields CDR1 LNHDA and CDR2 SQIVND (reference sequence). This chain's CDR3 is CASRGQGAHEQFF. CDR3 DNA sequence: TGTGCCAGTAGGGGACAGGGAGCCCATGAGCAGTTCTTC.

The chain has TRBV27 and TRBJ2-7, with 8 bases that match TRBD2. J was trimmed by 0 bases and V by 4 bases; bases with no gene match: 2. The CDR3 length is 14 residues. In germline, CDR1 is MNHEY, CDR2 SMNVEV (reference sequence). CDR3 region: CASSYSGASYEQYF. Written as DNA, the CDR3 is TGTGCCAGCAGTTATAGCGGGGCCTCCTACGAGCAGTACTTC.

This clonotype was counted many times. The chain employs TRBV6-5 and TRBJ2-7; TRBD1 is a possible D gene (6 bases). V gave up 3 bases and J gave up 3 bases, with 9 bases separating them. Germline assignment: CDR1 MNHEY and CDR2 SVGAGI. The CDR3 has 13 residues. Here the CDR3 DNA reads TGTGCCAGCAGTTATAGAGGGGGCTACGAGCAGTACTTC. It codes for CASSYRGGYEQYF.

The rearrangement joins TRBV2 to TRBJ2-4; D not certain. The germline V gene has CDR1 SNHLY and CDR2 FYNNEI. This CDR3 is 14 amino acids long. Trimming shortened V by 5 bases and J by 6 bases, and 14 bases separated the two germline ends. The CDR3 loop is CASSPTGSRNIQYF. The CDR3 DNA follows: TGTGCCAGCAGTCCTACCGGATCGAGAAACATTCAGTACTTC.